This T cell receptor (beta chain) was documented in a study of long-term antiretroviral therapy in people with HIV. The study's findings and limits: In samples taken after ART, diversity increased but remained below transplant donor control levels.

A note on this clone: Its antigen is not identified.

The V gene's germline CDR1 is KGHSH and CDR2 LQKENI. Trimming took 6 bases from V and 1 from J, leaving 9 bases between them. This CDR3 has 13 amino acids. Sequencing used immunoSEQ v3.0 at survey level. TCRdb's copy holds only in-frame clones and misses some; the assay was immunoSEQ multiplex PCR. The sample holds 42,000 or so clones, about nine tenths seen once. The rearrangement uses TRBV18 and TRBJ1-2; tentatively, D is TRBD1 (6 bases). This receptor was obtained from a woman aged 50 to 65 with HIV. The sequenced sample was unsorted PBMCs, obtained 0.1 years before starting antiretroviral therapy. Written as DNA, the CDR3 is TGTGCCAGCTCCGAGGACAGTAACTATGGCTACACCTTC. It yields the protein CASSEDSNYGYTF.